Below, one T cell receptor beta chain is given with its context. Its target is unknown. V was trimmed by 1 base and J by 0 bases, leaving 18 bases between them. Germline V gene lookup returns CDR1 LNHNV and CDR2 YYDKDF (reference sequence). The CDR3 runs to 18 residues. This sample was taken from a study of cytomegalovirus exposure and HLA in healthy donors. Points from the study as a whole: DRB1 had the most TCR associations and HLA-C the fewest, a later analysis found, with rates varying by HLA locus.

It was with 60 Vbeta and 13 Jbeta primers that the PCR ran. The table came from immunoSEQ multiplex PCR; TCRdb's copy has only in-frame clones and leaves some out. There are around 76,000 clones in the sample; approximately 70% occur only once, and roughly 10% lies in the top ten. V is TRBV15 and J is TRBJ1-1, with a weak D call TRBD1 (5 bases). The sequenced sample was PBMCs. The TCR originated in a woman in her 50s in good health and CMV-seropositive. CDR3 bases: TGTGCCACCAGCAGAGGGGCGGGAGGGGCCTACATGAACACTGAAGCTTTCTTT. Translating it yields CATSRGAGGAYMNTEAFF.